These 3 T cell receptor beta chains were all obtained from the same sample, sequenced in a study of T cell responses to AZD1222 COVID-19 vaccine. Assay: immunoSEQ multiplex PCR; the TCRdb copy retains only in-frame clones and omits some. This table has about 140,000 clones, approximately 91% appearing once. The specimen comprised peripheral blood, sampled 28 days after the second AZD1222 dose. Receptors originate from an adult who received the AZD1222 COVID-19 vaccine.

The chain uses TRBV5-8 and TRBJ1-2; D is unclear. Trimming pared 0 bases from V and 2 bases from J, leaving 5 bases between. Germline values: CDR1 SGHTS, CDR2 YDEGEE. The CDR3 sequence is 13 residues long. CDR3 protein: CASSLGGNYGYTF. The CDR3 DNA sequence: TGTGCCAGCAGCTTGGGAGGGAACTATGGCTACACCTTC.

The rearrangement links TRBV19 to TRBJ1-1; 8 bases fit TRBD1. This CDR3 comprises 15 residues. V lost 6 bases to trimming and J lost 4 bases; unmatched junction nucleotides: 10. Germline-derived CDR1 and CDR2 are LNHDA and SQIVND (reference sequence). CDR3 nucleotides: TGTGCCAGTAGGTATTCTGGACAGGGAGGCACTGAAGCTTTCTTT. Its translation is CASRYSGQGGTEAFF. Variable domain in full (rest from reference TRBV19 and TRBJ1-1): DGGITQSPKYLFRKEGQNVTLSCEQNLNHDAMYWYRQDPGQGLRLIYYSQIVNDFQKGDIAEGYSVSREKKESFPLTVTSAQKNPTAFYLCASRYSGQGGTEAFFGQGTRLTVV.

Here the CDR3 DNA reads TGCGCCAGCAGCCAAGATTCCCGGGATTTGACGACTGAAGCTTTCTTT. Protein sequence: CASSQDSRDLTTEAFF. The chain couples TRBV4-1 to TRBJ1-1; D ambiguous. Germline-derived CDR1 and CDR2 are MGHRA and YSYEKL. This CDR3 is built from 16 residues. The V end lost 0 bases, the J end lost 5 bases, and 16 bases lay between the germline ends.